This TCR beta chain came from a study of T cells in Graves' hyperthyroidism and ophthalmopathy. Germline V gene sequence: CDR1 SGHDT, CDR2 YYEEEE. V was trimmed by 2 bases and J by 7 bases, leaving 16 bases between them. The CDR3 sequence is 14 residues long. RNA transcripts yielded amplified TCR beta CDR3 regions. HTBI primers were the set used in a first-round RT-PCR of the TCR CDR3. TCRdb reanalysed the multiplex PCR reads using MiXCR and keeps one entry per CDR3 protein. The data show about half a million distinct CDR3 sequences, less than 20% seen once. This TCR derives from a man between 40 and 49 years old with Graves' ophthalmopathy. The chain recombines TRBV5-6 with TRBJ2-7; a weak D match, TRBD2 (5 bases). The sample was blood. As DNA, the CDR3 is TGTGCCAGCAGCTTAGTAGCGCCTGTCAATGAGCAGTACTTC. Translating gives CASSLVAPVNEQYF. Together with reference TRBV5-6 and TRBJ2-7, the CDR3 gives the full variable domain: DAGVTQSPTHLIKTRGQQVTLRCSPKSGHDTVSWYQQALGQGPQFIFQYYEEEERQRGNFPDRFSGHQFPNYSSELNVNALLLGDSALYLCASSLVAPVNEQYFGPGTRLTVT.